The entry below gives a single T cell receptor (beta chain) sequence along with its context. Its antigen remains unidentified. The germline gene is not matched at one end of the junction; a read error may be the cause. This entry comes from a study of T cells in Graves' hyperthyroidism and ophthalmopathy. The CDR3 length is 13 residues. Germline V gene sequence: CDR1 SGHAT, CDR2 FQDESV (reference sequence). Amplified regions were TCR beta CDR3 sequences from RNA transcripts. The TCR CDR3 was amplified in a first-round RT-PCR using the HTBI primer set. Each CDR3 protein gets one entry after TCRdb re-called the multiplex PCR reads with MiXCR. In the table there are around 600,000 distinct CDR3 sequences, more than 13% of which are singletons. Study-wide results and limits: Most thyroid clonotypes with frequency above 0.001 were detected in blood.

This chain connects TRBV11-1 to TRBJ1-4; D gene uncertain. This TCR came from a woman younger than 30 with Graves' ophthalmopathy. Sequences were obtained from blood. The CDR3 protein is CASCLRLAEKLFF. CDR3 coding DNA: TGTGCCAGCTGCTTAAGGTTGGCGGAAAAACTGTTTTTT.